The 17 T cell receptor beta chains in this list originate from one sample, sequenced in a study of T cell repertoires in cytomegalovirus infection. TCRdb independently ran MiXCR on the reads; one entry per CDR3 protein. The sample carries approximately 750,000 distinct CDR3 sequences, 35% to 45% recorded once. Sequencing input: PBMCs. Receptor source: a human donor in good health (CMV status not recorded). Some clones in this sample may be carry-over from other donors' samples.

The rearrangement joins TRBV6-2 or TRBV6-3 to TRBJ2-1, with 9 bases aligning to TRBD2. This CDR3 contains 16 residues. The germline V gene has CDR1 MNHEY and CDR2 SVGEGT. V lost 5 bases to trimming and J lost 8 bases; unmatched junction nucleotides: 13. Here the CDR3 DNA reads TGTGCCAGCAGTCCCGTCGGGCGGGGGGGCTTCTATGAGCAGTTCTTC. It encodes CASSPVGRGGFYEQFF.

V is TRBV4-1 and J is TRBJ2-7, with 8 bases fitting TRBD2. Losses at the gene ends were 3 bases for V and 5 bases for J; bases not matched to a gene: 9. Germline CDR1 MGHRA, CDR2 YSYEKL. This CDR3 has 15 residues. The CDR3: CASSHLTSGNHEQYF. CDR3 in DNA: TGCGCCAGCAGCCATCTTACTAGCGGTAACCACGAGCAGTACTTC.

The chain couples TRBV7-3 to TRBJ1-3; no definite D call. Trimming pared 4 bases from V and 4 bases from J, leaving 8 bases between. Germline CDR1 and CDR2: SGHTA and FQGTGA. The CDR3 runs to 13 residues. As DNA, the CDR3 is TGTGCCAGCAGCTCAAACCCCGGAAACACCATATATTTT. Protein product: CASSSNPGNTIYF.

The CDR3 DNA follows: TGTGCCAGCAGCCAAGATCTAGCGGGGAGCTCCTACAATGAGCAGTTCTTC. Translated, it gives CASSQDLAGSSYNEQFF. The rearrangement uses TRBV4-2 and TRBJ2-1; 9 bases match TRBD2. V was pared by 0 bases and J by 0 bases, with 3 bases of the junction left unmatched. Germline CDR1 is LGHNA and CDR2 is YNFKEQ. This CDR3 region has 17 residues.

J is TRBJ1-3 and V is TRBV6-5; D gene ambiguous. The V gene's germline CDR1 is MNHEY and CDR2 SVGAGI. Deletions cut 9 bases from V and 0 bases from J, with 18 bases between. This CDR3 spans 16 amino acids. The CDR3 bases are TGTGCCAGTTCAGGACGAGGGCTTTCCTCTGGAAACACCATATATTTT. Translated: CASSGRGLSSGNTIYF.

This clonotype has only a few counts. The chain combines TRBV5-4 with TRBJ1-1; D call uncertain. Trimming shortened V by 5 bases and J by 7 bases, and 15 bases separated the two germline ends. This CDR3 spans 13 amino acids. The germline V gene encodes CDR1 SGHNT and CDR2 YYREEE (reference sequence). CDR3 sequence (DNA): TGTGCCAGCAGACCCACGGGGAGCCTTGAAGCTTTCTTT. Translation gives CASRPTGSLEAFF.

The CDR3: CASSFPGGGETQYF. The DNA of the CDR3 is TGCGCCAGCAGTTTCCCAGGGGGCGGAGAGACCCAGTACTTC. The chain employs TRBV5-1 and TRBJ2-5; 8 bases are a match to TRBD1. Unmatched junction bases numbered 7, after V lost 5 bases and J lost 4 bases. The germline V gene has CDR1 SGHRS and CDR2 YFSETQ. This CDR3 has 14 residues.

This clonotype appeared many times. CDR3 nucleotides: TGTGCCAGCAGTTTACCCTCTCTGCAGGGGGGACCGAAAGAGACCCAGTACTTC. Its translation is CASSLPSLQGGPKETQYF. The chain is built from TRBV12-3 or TRBV12-4 and TRBJ2-5, with a weak D call TRBD1 (7 bases). The CDR3 runs 18 residues. Trimming left V 2 bases short and J 3 bases short, with 22 bases between.

This rearrangement joins TRBV28 to TRBJ2-3; maybe TRBD2 (6 bases). This CDR3 is built from 15 residues. CDR1 is MDHEN, CDR2 SYDVKM, per germline. Trimming cost V 6 bases and J 6 bases, with 19 bases left between them. CDR3 amino acids: CASRHVVGGMDTQYF. The CDR3 DNA is TGTGCCAGCAGACACGTTGTGGGCGGGATGGATACGCAGTATTTT. The complete variable domain, with remaining parts taken from reference TRBV28 and TRBJ2-3, reads DVKVTQSSRYLVKRTGEKVFLECVQDMDHENMFWYRQDPGLGLRLIYFSYDVKMKEKGDIPEGYSVSREKKERFSLILESASTNQTSMYLCASRHVVGGMDTQYFGPGTRLTVL.

CDR3 sequence (DNA): TGTGCCAGCAGTGAAATCTATTACGAGCAGTACTTC. Its protein product is CASSEIYYEQYF. The chain is built from TRBV2 and TRBJ2-7; no firm D call. V lost 2 bases and J lost 4, with 6 bases in between. The CDR3 loop spans 12 amino acids. CDR1 is SNHLY and CDR2 is FYNNEI in the germline V gene.

This clonotype was picked up a small number of times. The V call is TRBV6-1, the J call TRBJ1-2, with D possibly being TRBD1 (5 bases). Germline CDR1 reads MNHNS; CDR2 reads SASEGT. Trimming pared 6 bases from V and 7 bases from J, leaving 18 bases between. This CDR3 contains 14 residues. The CDR3: CASRVLTGRGGYTF. CDR3 DNA: TGTGCCAGCAGAGTACTAACAGGTCGTGGTGGCTACACCTTC.

The rearrangement uses TRBV7-2 and TRBJ1-2, with no clear D. V lost 3 bases to trimming and J lost 7 bases, with 15 bases between them. Germline lookup yields CDR1 SGHTA and CDR2 FQGNSA. This CDR3 has 14 residues. The CDR3 region is CASSFSPVGGGYTF. CDR3 nucleotide sequence: TGTGCCAGCAGCTTTAGTCCCGTGGGAGGTGGCTACACCTTC.

There are a few counts of this clonotype. This chain joins TRBV7-2 and TRBJ2-2; D is perhaps TRBD2 (5 bases). V shed 1 base and J shed 0 bases, with 12 bases lying between them. This CDR3 has 17 residues. Germline V gene data show CDR1 as SGHTA and CDR2 as FQGNSA. Written as DNA, the CDR3 is TGTGCCAGCAGCTTAGGAGGAGGACGTCCGAACACCGGGGAGCTGTTTTTT. Residues: CASSLGGGRPNTGELFF.

V is TRBV11-2 and J is TRBJ2-2, with D uncertain. V lost 10 bases to trimming and J lost 4 bases, with 16 bases between them. The CDR3 runs 14 residues. Germline lookup yields CDR1 SGHAT and CDR2 FQNNGV. DNA for the CDR3: TGTGCCACCACTCACCGGACGTCCACCGGGGAGCTGTTTTTT. Residues: CATTHRTSTGELFF. The complete variable domain, with remaining parts taken from reference TRBV11-2 and TRBJ2-2, reads EAGVAQSPRYKIIEKRQSVAFWCNPISGHATLYWYQQILGQGPKLLIQFQNNGVVDDSQLPKDRFSAERLKGVDSTLKIQPAKLEDSAVYLCATTHRTSTGELFFGEGSRLTVL.

The rearrangement joins TRBV6-6 to TRBJ2-1; D is uncertain. Germline V gene lookup returns CDR1 MNHNY and CDR2 SVGAGI (reference sequence). The CDR3 loop spans 15 amino acids. Trimming took off 2 bases at V and 0 bases at J, with 8 bases between the two ends. CDR3 sequence (DNA): TGTGCCAGCAGTTACCGGCTTGACTCCTACAATGAGCAGTTCTTC. This gives the protein CASSYRLDSYNEQFF.

In its sample, this clonotype was seen a few times. The chain employs TRBV28 and TRBJ2-3; D possibly matches TRBD1 or TRBD2 (5 bases each). The CDR3 extends over 16 amino acids. Germline V gene data show CDR1 as MDHEN and CDR2 as SYDVKM. Trimming took 0 bases from V and 0 from J, leaving 10 bases between them. Here the CDR3 DNA reads TGTGCCAGCAGTTTATGGAGGGGTTTGAGCACAGATACGCAGTATTTT. This gives the protein CASSLWRGLSTDTQYF.

This clonotype was counted ten times or more. Here the CDR3 reads CAISESPGQGADTQYF. CDR3 bases: TGTGCCATCAGTGAGTCGCCGGGACAGGGGGCAGATACGCAGTATTTT. V gene TRBV10-3 combines with J gene TRBJ2-3; 11 nucleotides match TRBD1. The V segment lost 0 bases and the J segment 4 bases; nucleotides outside the gene matches: 3. CDR1 and CDR2 from the germline V gene are ENHRY and SYGVKD. The CDR3 contains 16 residues.